This T cell receptor (beta chain) is drawn from a study of blood T cell repertoires in COVID-19. The wider study: Sites in the United States, Italy and Spain provided acute and convalescent COVID-19 samples.

In the authors' methods: For nucleated cells, counts were estimated from reference gene primer amplification. Method: immunoSEQ multiplex PCR; TCRdb's copy keeps in-frame clones and lacks some. V, J and clone size are taken as reported in that table, and D and trimming were inferred from the DNA itself. The table records 250,000 to 300,000 clones, 80% to 85% of them present only once. Germline lookup yields CDR1 SGHRS and CDR2 YFSETQ. The CDR3 totals 14 residues. The trim removed 0 bases at V and 7 bases at J, leaving 4 bases unmatched. This TCR derives from a man aged 60-69 years with acute or convalescent COVID-19. The sequencing sample was made of peripheral blood. The chain recombines TRBV5-1 with TRBJ2-1, with 7 bases aligning to TRBD2. The CDR3 region is CASSLDPGGNEQFF. The CDR3 nucleotides read TGCGCCAGCAGCTTGGACCCCGGGGGGAATGAGCAGTTCTTC.